These 10 T cell receptor beta chains originate from one sample sequenced in a study of T cell repertoires in aging, cancer and after chemotherapy. TRB rearrangements spanning V, D and J were amplified using mixed TRB-A/B primers. TCRdb processed the multiplex PCR reads anew with MiXCR; each CDR3 protein has one entry. The sample includes some 10,000 distinct CDR3 sequences, under 50% of them seen just once. Peripheral blood genomic DNA, not sorted cells or RNA, was the template. The sequencing sample was made of blood. These receptors came from a human donor in good health.

This clonotype is deemed medium-sized. This sequence joins TRBV6-1 and TRBJ2-7; 9 nucleotides line up with TRBD2. The CDR3 is 15 residues long. Germline trimming cut 4 bases from V and 0 bases from J; bases unmatched to any gene: 4. The germline CDR1 and CDR2 sequences are MNHNS and SASEGT. The CDR3 here is CASSGSAGGSYEQYF. Here the CDR3 DNA reads TGTGCCAGCAGTGGTTCAGCGGGAGGCTCCTACGAGCAGTACTTC.

CDR3: CASSVPGAKNIQYF. CDR3 nucleotide sequence: TGTGCCAGCTCAGTTCCCGGCGCCAAAAACATTCAGTACTTC. The J gene is TRBJ2-4, the V gene TRBV18; no definite D call. From germline, CDR1 is KGHSH and CDR2 LQKENI. The CDR3 is 14 amino acids. The V end lost 5 bases, the J end lost 1 base, and 9 bases lay between the germline ends.

This clonotype was picked up a small number of times. The V and J genes are TRBV10-3 and TRBJ2-2; D is possibly TRBD1 (5 bases). CDR3 length: 14 amino acids. Germline V gene sequence: CDR1 ENHRY, CDR2 SYGVKD. The CDR3 DNA follows: TGTGCGATTCAGGGCAGATCGAACACCGGGGAGCTGTTTTTT. Protein sequence: CAIQGRSNTGELFF.

This chain connects TRBV18 to TRBJ1-3; TRBD1 might be the D (5 bases). There are 13 residues in the CDR3. Germline CDR1 is KGHSH and CDR2 is LQKENI. The V and J ends lost 3 bases and 4 bases respectively, with 7 bases between them. CDR3 sequence: CASSPDTGNTIYF. For the CDR3, the DNA is TGTGCCAGCTCACCGGACACAGGAAACACCATATATTTT.

This clonotype ranks as medium-sized. This sequence joins TRBV29-1 and TRBJ2-2; D may be TRBD2 (6 bases). The CDR3 has 14 residues. V lost 6 bases, J lost 6 bases, and 17 bases lay in between. Germline CDR1 SQVTM, CDR2 ANQGSEA. The CDR3 bases are TGCAGCGTCCTAGGCGCGGGGCGTTCCGGGGAGCTGTTTTTT. Its translation is CSVLGAGRSGELFF.

The chain recombines TRBV6-2 or TRBV6-3 with TRBJ2-1, with D possibly TRBD2 on 5 matching bases. V dropped 0 bases and J dropped 0 bases, with 18 bases sitting between them. CDR1 is MNHEY and CDR2 is SVGEGT in the germline V gene. This CDR3 contains 19 residues. The CDR3 sequence: CASSYSSIGSDSSYNEQFF. The CDR3, as DNA: TGTGCCAGCAGTTACTCGAGTATCGGTAGCGACTCCTCCTACAATGAGCAGTTCTTC.

J is TRBJ1-3 and V is TRBV12-3 or TRBV12-4; D is perhaps TRBD1 (5 bases). Deletions cut 2 bases from V and 1 base from J, with 9 bases between. This CDR3 has 15 amino acids. The CDR3 loop reads CASSLQGTSGNTIYF. DNA of the CDR3: TGTGCCAGCAGTTTACAGGGAACATCTGGAAACACCATATATTTT.

This clonotype occurred a few times. The DNA of the CDR3 is TGTGCCACCTGGACAGGGCACCACGAGCAGTACTTC. Its protein is CATWTGHHEQYF. The rearrangement links TRBV27 to TRBJ2-7, with 8 bases fitting TRBD1. This CDR3 has 12 residues. V shed 10 bases, J shed 5 bases, and the junction held 7 bases outside the gene matches. Germline V CDR1 and CDR2: MNHEY, SMNVEV (reference sequence).

This clonotype was detected only once. The V call is TRBV6-4, the J call TRBJ2-1, with 7 bases matching TRBD2. The ends lost 7 bases at V and 9 bases at J; junction bases unmatched: 9. The CDR3 has 13 residues. From germline, CDR1 is MRHNA and CDR2 SNTAGT. The CDR3 here is CASILAAHSEQFF. The CDR3 DNA follows: TGTGCCAGCATCCTAGCGGCCCACAGTGAGCAGTTCTTC.

V and J are TRBV30 and TRBJ1-1, with D hard to call. Germline V lookup: CDR1 GTSNPN, CDR2 SVGIG (reference sequence). V lost 2 bases and J 8 bases, leaving 15 bases between the germline ends. This CDR3 is built from 13 residues. The DNA of the CDR3 is TGTGCCTGGAGTCGGTGGGAGTCAGAAGAAGCTTTCTTT. This encodes CAWSRWESEEAFF.